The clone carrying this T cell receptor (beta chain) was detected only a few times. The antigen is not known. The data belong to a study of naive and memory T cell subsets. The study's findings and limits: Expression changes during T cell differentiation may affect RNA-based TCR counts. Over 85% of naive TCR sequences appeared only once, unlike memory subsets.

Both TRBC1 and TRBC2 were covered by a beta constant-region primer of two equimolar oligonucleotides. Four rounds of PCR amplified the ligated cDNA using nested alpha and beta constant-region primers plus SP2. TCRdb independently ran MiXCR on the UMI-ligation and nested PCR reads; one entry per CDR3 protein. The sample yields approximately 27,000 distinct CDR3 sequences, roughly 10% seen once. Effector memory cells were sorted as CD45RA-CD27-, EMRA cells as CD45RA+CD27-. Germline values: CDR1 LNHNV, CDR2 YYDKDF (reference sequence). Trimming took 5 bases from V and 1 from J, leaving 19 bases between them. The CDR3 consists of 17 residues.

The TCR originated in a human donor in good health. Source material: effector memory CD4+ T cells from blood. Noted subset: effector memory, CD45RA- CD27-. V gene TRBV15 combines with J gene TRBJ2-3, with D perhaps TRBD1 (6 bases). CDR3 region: CATSRFRQDSGTDTQYF. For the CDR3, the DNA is TGTGCCACCAGCCGTTTTAGGCAGGACAGCGGCACAGATACGCAGTATTTT.